This T cell receptor (beta chain) was captured by sequencing in a study of blood T cell repertoires in COVID-19. Study information: Sources were T cells, B-cell-depleted T cells, or PBMCs; the material itself was cDNA or gDNA.

Under the authors' procedure: Reference gene primers were amplified, and this amplification served to estimate nucleated cell counts. Repertoires were generated with immunoSEQ multiplex PCR, while TCRdb's copy carries only in-frame clones and drops some. The V and J calls and clone size come from that table; D and trimming were worked out from the DNA. The sample lists roughly 430,000 clones; 70% to 90% were seen once. The cohort comprised adults aged 18 to 89 years residing in approximately 25 US areas. Participants were placed into cohorts based on the clinical history they reported. There are 18 residues in the CDR3.

The source of this sequence is a woman between 40 and 55 years old with acute COVID-19. V usage is TRBV12-2 and J usage is TRBJ1-6; TRBD1 is taken as the D call from the table, unchecked against the DNA. TRBV12-2 is reported as a pseudogene. Sequencing was carried out using PBMCs or T cells enriched from blood (not recorded which). This CDR3 is CASRLGWRRGFYNSPLHF. The CDR3 region has the DNA TGTGCAAGTCGCTTAGGGTGGCGCAGGGGCTTCTATAATTCACCCCTCCACTTT.